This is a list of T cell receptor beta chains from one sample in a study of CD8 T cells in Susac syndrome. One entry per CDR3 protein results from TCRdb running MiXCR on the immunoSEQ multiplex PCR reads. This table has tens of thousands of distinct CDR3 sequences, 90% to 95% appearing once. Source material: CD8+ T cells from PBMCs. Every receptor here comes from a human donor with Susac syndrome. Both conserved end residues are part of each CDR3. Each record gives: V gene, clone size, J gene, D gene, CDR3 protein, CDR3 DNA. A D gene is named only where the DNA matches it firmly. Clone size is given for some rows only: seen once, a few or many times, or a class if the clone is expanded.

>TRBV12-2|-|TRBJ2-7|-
CASRLPGSYEQYF
TGTGCAAGTCGCCTCCCTGGGTCCTACGAGCAGTACTTC
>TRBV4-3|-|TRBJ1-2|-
CASSQAEGRGFSGYTF
TGCGCCAGCAGCCAAGCCGAGGGGAGGGGGTTCTCTGGCTACACCTTC
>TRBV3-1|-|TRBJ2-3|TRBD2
CASSHPLAGGRNTQYF
TGTGCCAGCAGCCACCCTCTAGCGGGGGGGCGAAATACGCAGTATTTT
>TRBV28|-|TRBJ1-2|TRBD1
CASSLRGLSYGYTF
TGTGCCAGCAGTTTAAGGGGGCTCAGCTATGGCTACACCTTC
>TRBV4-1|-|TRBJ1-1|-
CASRQGQLTEAFF
TGCGCCAGCAGGCAGGGCCAACTTACTGAAGCTTTCTTT
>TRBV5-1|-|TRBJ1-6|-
CASSFLGSDSPLHF
TGCGCCAGCAGCTTTTTAGGGTCAGATTCACCCCTCCACTTT
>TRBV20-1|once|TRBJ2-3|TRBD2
CGGKRGAGDTQYF
TGCGGGGGCAAGCGGGGGGCAGGCGATACGCAGTATTTT
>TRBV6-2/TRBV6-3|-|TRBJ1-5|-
CASSYRRRYSNQPQHF
TGTGCCAGCAGTTACAGACGGCGATATAGCAATCAGCCCCAGCATTTT
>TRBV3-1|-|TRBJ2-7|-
CASSPGTNPSPDYEQYF
TGTGCCAGCAGCCCTGGGACAAACCCGTCCCCGGACTACGAGCAGTACTTC
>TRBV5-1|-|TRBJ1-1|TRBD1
CASSLTGAGGAFF
TGCGCCAGCAGCTTGACAGGGGCTGGAGGAGCTTTCTTT
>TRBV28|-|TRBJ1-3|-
CASTLGGSFIGNTIYF
TGTGCCAGCACCTTGGGGGGCAGTTTCATAGGAAACACCATATATTTT
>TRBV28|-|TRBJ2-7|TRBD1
CASSPRTGVNEQYF
TGTGCCAGCAGTCCCCGGACAGGGGTTAACGAGCAGTACTTC
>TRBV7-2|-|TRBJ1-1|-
CASRLTGWETEAFF
TGTGCCAGCAGATTGACCGGGTGGGAGACTGAAGCTTTCTTT
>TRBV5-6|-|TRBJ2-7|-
CASSPGPIGQYF
TGTGCCAGCAGCCCCGGGCCCATAGGGCAGTACTTC
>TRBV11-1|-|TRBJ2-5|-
CASSPSRGLGGAPYQETQYF
TGTGCCAGCAGCCCATCCCGGGGTTTGGGCGGGGCCCCGTACCAAGAGACCCAGTACTTC
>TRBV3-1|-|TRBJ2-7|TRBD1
CASSPADRVASYEQYF
TGTGCCAGCAGCCCAGCGGACAGGGTCGCCTCCTACGAGCAGTACTTC
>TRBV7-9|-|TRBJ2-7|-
CASSIAGTKDYEQYF
TGTGCCAGCAGCATAGCCGGGACAAAGGACTACGAGCAGTACTTC
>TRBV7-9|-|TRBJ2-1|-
CASSLVSGRTGDEQFF
TGTGCCAGCAGCTTAGTATCGGGCCGAACTGGGGATGAGCAGTTCTTC
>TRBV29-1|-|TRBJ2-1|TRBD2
CSVEDPVAGLRNEQFF
TGCAGCGTTGAAGATCCCGTAGCGGGGTTACGTAATGAGCAGTTCTTC
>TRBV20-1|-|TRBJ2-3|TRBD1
CSAATGDTQYF
TGCAGTGCCGCGACAGGGGATACGCAGTATTTT
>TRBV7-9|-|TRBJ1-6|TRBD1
CASSPWTGGNSPLHF
TGTGCCAGCAGCCCCTGGACAGGAGGTAATTCACCCCTCCACTTT
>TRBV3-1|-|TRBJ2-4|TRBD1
CASSQAGGEAKNIQYF
TGTGCCAGCAGCCAAGCAGGGGGCGAAGCCAAAAACATTCAGTACTTC
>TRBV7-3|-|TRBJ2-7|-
CASSLAGGSSYEQYF
TGTGCCAGCAGCTTAGCTGGAGGGTCCTCCTACGAGCAGTACTTC
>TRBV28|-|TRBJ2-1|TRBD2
CASSQGLAVYNEQFF
TGTGCCAGCAGTCAGGGACTAGCGGTCTACAATGAGCAGTTCTTC
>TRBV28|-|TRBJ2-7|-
CASSLMTDYEQYF
TGTGCCAGCAGTTTAATGACAGACTACGAGCAGTACTTC
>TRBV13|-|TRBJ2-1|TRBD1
CASSIQGYSSYNEQFF
TGTGCCAGCAGCATACAGGGGTATAGCTCCTACAATGAGCAGTTCTTC
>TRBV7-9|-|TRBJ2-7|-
CASSQGMGLLYEQYF
TGTGCCAGCAGTCAGGGAATGGGACTCCTCTACGAGCAGTACTTC
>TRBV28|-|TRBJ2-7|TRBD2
CASSWTGGSYKQYF
TGTGCCAGCAGTTGGACGGGGGGGTCCTACAAGCAGTACTTC
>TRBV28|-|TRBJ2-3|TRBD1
CASSGLSSDRGTDTQYF
TGTGCCAGCAGTGGATTATCATCGGACAGGGGCACAGATACGCAGTATTTT
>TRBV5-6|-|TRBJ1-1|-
CASGLDTASTEAFF
TGTGCCAGCGGCTTGGACACCGCCTCCACTGAAGCTTTCTTT
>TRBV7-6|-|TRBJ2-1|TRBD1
CASSLGQAPNEQFF
TGTGCCAGCAGCTTGGGACAGGCCCCCAATGAGCAGTTCTTC
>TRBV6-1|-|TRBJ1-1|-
CANTLGASNTEAFF
TGTGCCAACACCTTGGGGGCTTCGAACACTGAAGCTTTCTTT
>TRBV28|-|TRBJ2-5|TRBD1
CASSRTGDEETQYF
TGTGCCAGCAGCCGGACAGGGGATGAAGAGACCCAGTACTTC
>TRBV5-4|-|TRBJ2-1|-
CASSLDAYNEQFF
TGTGCCAGCAGCTTGGACGCCTACAATGAGCAGTTCTTC
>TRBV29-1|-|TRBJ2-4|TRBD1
CSGSDRAGIQYF
TGCAGCGGCTCCGACAGGGCGGGCATTCAGTACTTC
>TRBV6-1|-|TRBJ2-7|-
CASSDLISAVYSYEQYF
TGTGCCAGCAGCGATCTCATATCCGCCGTGTACTCCTACGAGCAGTACTTC
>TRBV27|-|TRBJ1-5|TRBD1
CASKRGRYQPQHF
TGTGCCAGCAAAAGGGGGCGTTATCAGCCCCAGCATTTT
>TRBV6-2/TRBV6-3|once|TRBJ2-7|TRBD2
CASSYGLAGTYEQYF
TGTGCCAGCAGTTACGGACTAGCGGGGACCTACGAGCAGTACTTC
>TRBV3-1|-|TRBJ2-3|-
CASSHRKDRNTDTQYF
TGTGCCAGCAGCCACAGAAAGGACAGAAACACAGATACGCAGTATTTT
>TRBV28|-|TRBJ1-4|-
CASTTWGRANEKLFF
TGTGCCAGCACTACCTGGGGCAGGGCTAATGAAAAACTGTTTTTT
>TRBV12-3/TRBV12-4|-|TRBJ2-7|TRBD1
CASSPPDRVAYEQYF
TGTGCCAGCAGTCCACCTGACAGGGTGGCCTACGAGCAGTACTTC
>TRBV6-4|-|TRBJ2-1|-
CASSDSAGSYNEQFF
TGTGCCAGCAGTGACTCAGCGGGCTCCTACAATGAGCAGTTCTTC
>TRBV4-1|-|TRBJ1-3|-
CASSHERNSGNTIYF
TGCGCCAGCAGCCACGAAAGAAACTCTGGAAACACCATATATTTT
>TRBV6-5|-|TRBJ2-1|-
CASSLPGRLNEQFF
TGTGCCAGCAGCCTACCGGGCCGGCTTAATGAGCAGTTCTTC
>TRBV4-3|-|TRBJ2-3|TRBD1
CASSQVWTGRDTQYF
TGCGCCAGCAGCCAAGTTTGGACAGGGCGAGATACGCAGTATTTT
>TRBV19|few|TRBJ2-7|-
CASRVQGSSYEQYF
TGTGCCAGTCGCGTACAGGGCAGCTCCTACGAGCAGTACTTC
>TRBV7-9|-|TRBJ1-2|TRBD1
CASSSPLPDRGNYGYTF
TGTGCCAGCAGCTCCCCCTTACCTGACAGGGGAAACTATGGCTACACCTTC
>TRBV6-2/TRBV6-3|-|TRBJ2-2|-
CASSGLEGTGELFF
TGTGCCAGCAGTGGCCTCGAGGGGACCGGGGAGCTGTTTTTT
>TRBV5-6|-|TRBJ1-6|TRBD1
CASSLGAGGESPLHF
TGTGCCAGCAGCTTGGGGGCAGGGGGCGAGTCACCCCTCCACTTT
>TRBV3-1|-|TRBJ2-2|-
CASSQEQDGNTGELFF
TGTGCCAGCAGCCAAGAACAGGACGGGAACACCGGGGAGCTGTTTTTT
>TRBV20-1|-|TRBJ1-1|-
CSARPSVKRALEVNTEAFF
TGCAGTGCTAGACCTTCCGTGAAAAGGGCGTTGGAGGTGAACACTGAAGCTTTCTTT
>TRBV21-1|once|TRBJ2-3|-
CASSKADTQYF
TGTGCCAGCAGCAAGGCAGATACGCAGTATTTT
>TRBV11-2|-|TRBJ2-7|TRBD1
CASSLGTGGSLSYEQYF
TGTGCCAGCAGCTTAGGGACAGGGGGCTCCCTCTCCTACGAGCAGTACTTC
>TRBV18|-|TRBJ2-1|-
CASYTGQSLYNEQFF
TGTGCCAGCTACACCGGCCAATCACTCTACAATGAGCAGTTCTTC
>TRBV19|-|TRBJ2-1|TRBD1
CASTVGTGISNEQFF
TGTGCCAGTACAGTGGGGACAGGGATAAGCAATGAGCAGTTCTTC
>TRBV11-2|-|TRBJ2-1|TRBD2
CASSLPQRGGGRNEQFF
TGTGCCAGCAGCTTACCCCAGCGGGGGGGAGGCAGGAATGAGCAGTTCTTC
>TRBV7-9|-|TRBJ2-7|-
CASSSPRDSQYF
TGTGCCAGCAGCTCACCACGGGACTCGCAGTACTTC
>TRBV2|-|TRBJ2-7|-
CASSEDRTETYEQYF
TGTGCCAGCAGTGAAGATAGGACAGAAACCTACGAGCAGTACTTC
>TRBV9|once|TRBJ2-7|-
CASNRQGGEQYF
TGTGCCAGCAACCGGCAGGGTGGCGAGCAGTACTTC
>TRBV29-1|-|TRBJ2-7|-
CSVEASSYEQYF
TGCAGCGTTGAGGCCAGCTCCTACGAGCAGTACTTC